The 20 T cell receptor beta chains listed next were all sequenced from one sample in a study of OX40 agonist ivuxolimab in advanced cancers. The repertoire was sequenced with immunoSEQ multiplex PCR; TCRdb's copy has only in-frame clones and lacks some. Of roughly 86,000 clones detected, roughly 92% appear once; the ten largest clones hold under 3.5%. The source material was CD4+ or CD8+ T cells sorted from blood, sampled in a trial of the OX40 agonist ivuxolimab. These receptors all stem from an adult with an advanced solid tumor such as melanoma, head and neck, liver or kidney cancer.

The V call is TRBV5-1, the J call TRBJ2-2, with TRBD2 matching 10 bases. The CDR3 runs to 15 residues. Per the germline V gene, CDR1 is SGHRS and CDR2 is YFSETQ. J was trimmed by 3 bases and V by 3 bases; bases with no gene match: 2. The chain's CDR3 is CASSSLAGDTGELFF. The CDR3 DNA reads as TGCGCCAGCAGCTCCCTAGCGGGGGACACCGGGGAGCTGTTTTTT.

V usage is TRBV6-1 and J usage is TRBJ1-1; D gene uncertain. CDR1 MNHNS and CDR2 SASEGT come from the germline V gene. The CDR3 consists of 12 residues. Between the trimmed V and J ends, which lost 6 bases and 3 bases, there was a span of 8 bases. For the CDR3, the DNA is TGTGCCAGCAGCCGACGGGACACTGAAGCTTTCTTT. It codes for CASSRRDTEAFF.

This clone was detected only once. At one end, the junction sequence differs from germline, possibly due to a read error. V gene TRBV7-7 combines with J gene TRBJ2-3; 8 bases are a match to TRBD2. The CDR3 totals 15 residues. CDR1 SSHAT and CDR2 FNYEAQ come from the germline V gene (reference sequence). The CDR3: CASSPSSGSTDTQYF. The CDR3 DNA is TGTGCTAGCAGCCCATCTAGCGGGAGCACAGATACGCAGTATTTT. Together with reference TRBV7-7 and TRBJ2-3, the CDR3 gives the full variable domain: GAGVSQSPRYKVTKRGQDVTLRCDPISSHATLYWYQQALGQGPEFLTYFNYEAQPDKSGLPSDRFSAERPEGSISTLTIQRTEQRDSAMYRCASSPSSGSTDTQYFGPGTRLTVL.

As DNA, the CDR3 is TGTGCCAGCTCACCGAGCGACGGAAGAAACACCATATATTTT. Its translation: CASSPSDGRNTIYF. V gene TRBV18 combines with J gene TRBJ1-3; D gene ambiguous. CDR3 length: 14 amino acids. Trimming stripped 3 bases from V and 5 bases from J, with 11 bases between. Germline V gene data show CDR1 as KGHSH and CDR2 as LQKENI.

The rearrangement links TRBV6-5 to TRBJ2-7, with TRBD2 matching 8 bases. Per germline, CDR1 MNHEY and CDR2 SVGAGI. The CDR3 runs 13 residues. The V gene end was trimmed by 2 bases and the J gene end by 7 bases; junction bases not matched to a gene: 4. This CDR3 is CASSYQRGSEQYF. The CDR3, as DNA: TGTGCCAGCAGTTACCAGCGGGGGAGTGAGCAGTACTTC.

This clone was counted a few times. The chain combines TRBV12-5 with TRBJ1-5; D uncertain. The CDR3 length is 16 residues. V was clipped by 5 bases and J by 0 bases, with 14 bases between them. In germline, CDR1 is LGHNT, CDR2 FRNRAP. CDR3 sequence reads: CASGPPNLYSNQPQHF. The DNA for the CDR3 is TGTGCTAGTGGTCCCCCGAACCTCTATAGCAATCAGCCCCAGCATTTT.

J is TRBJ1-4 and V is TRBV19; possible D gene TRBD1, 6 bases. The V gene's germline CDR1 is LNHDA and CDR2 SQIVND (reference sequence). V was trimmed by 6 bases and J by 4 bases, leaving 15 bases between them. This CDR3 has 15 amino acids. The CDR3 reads CASSPRTDFNEKLFF. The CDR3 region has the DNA TGTGCCAGTAGCCCCCGGACAGATTTTAATGAAAAACTGTTTTTT.

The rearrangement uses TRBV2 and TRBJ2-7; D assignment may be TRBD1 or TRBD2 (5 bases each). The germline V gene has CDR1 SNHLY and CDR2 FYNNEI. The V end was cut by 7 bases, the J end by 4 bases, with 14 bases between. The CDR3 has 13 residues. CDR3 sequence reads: CASKVGRSYEQYF. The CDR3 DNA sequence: TGTGCCAGCAAAGTGGGACGGTCTTACGAGCAGTACTTC.

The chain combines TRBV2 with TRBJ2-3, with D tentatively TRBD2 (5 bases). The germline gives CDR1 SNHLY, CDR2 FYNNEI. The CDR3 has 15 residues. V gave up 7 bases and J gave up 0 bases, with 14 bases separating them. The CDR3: CASNGLTASTDTQYF. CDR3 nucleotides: TGTGCCAGCAATGGACTGACCGCTAGCACAGATACGCAGTATTTT. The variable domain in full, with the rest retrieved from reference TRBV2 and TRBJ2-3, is EPEVTQTPSHQVTQMGQEVILRCVPISNHLYFYWYRQILGQKVEFLVSFYNNEISEKSEIFDDQFSVERPDGSNFTLKIRSTKLEDSAMYFCASNGLTASTDTQYFGPGTRLTVL.

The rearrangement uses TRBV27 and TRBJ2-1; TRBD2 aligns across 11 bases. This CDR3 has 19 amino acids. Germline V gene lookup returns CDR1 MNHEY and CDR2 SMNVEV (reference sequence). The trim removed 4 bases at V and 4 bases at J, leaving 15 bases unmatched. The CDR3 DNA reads TGTGCCAGCAGTTCCCGAGCGGTAGCGGGGGGGCCGGGTTACAATGAGCAGTTCTTC. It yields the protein CASSSRAVAGGPGYNEQFF.

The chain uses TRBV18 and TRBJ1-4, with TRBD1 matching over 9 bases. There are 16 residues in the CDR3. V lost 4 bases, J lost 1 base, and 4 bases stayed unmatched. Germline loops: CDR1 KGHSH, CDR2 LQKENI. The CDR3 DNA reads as TGTGCCAGCTCACAGGGACAGGGAAGAACTAATGAAAAACTGTTTTTT. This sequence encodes CASSQGQGRTNEKLFF.

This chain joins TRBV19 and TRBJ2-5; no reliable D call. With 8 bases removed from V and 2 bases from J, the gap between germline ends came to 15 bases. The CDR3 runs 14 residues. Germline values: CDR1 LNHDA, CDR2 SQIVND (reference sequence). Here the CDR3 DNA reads TGTGCCAGTCTGGATATGAACTCTCAAGAGACCCAGTACTTC. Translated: CASLDMNSQETQYF.

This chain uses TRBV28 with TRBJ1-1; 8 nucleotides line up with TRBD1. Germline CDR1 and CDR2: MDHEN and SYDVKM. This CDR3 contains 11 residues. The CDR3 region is CAAMDRAVTFF. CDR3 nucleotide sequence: TGTGCAGCTATGGACAGGGCGGTGACTTTCTTT. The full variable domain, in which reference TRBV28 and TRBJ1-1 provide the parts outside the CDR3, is DVKVTQSSRYLVKRTGEKVFLECVQDMDHENMFWYRQDPGLGLRLIYFSYDVKMKEKGDIPEGYSVSREKKERFSLILESASTNQTSMYLCAAMDRAVTFFGQGTRLTVV.

CDR3 nucleotides: TGCGCCAGCAGCTTGGATCCCGGGGGTGGCTACACCTTC. It encodes CASSLDPGGGYTF. The chain links TRBV5-1 to TRBJ1-2; tentatively, D is TRBD1 (5 bases). Germline-derived CDR1 and CDR2 are SGHRS and YFSETQ. Trimming took 0 bases from V and 7 from J, leaving 10 bases between them. The CDR3 consists of 13 residues.

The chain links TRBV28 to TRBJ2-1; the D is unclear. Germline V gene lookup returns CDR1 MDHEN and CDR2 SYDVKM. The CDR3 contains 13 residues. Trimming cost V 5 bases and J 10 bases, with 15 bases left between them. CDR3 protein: CASSNGLNPEQFF. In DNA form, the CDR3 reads TGTGCCAGCAGTAACGGTCTAAACCCCGAGCAGTTCTTC. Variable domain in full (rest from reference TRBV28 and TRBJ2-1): DVKVTQSSRYLVKRTGEKVFLECVQDMDHENMFWYRQDPGLGLRLIYFSYDVKMKEKGDIPEGYSVSREKKERFSLILESASTNQTSMYLCASSNGLNPEQFFGPGTRLTVL.

The CDR3 is CASSPDDGTYEQYF. The DNA of the CDR3 is TGTGCCAGCAGCCCCGACGATGGAACTTACGAGCAGTACTTC. The genes are TRBV16 and TRBJ2-7; D uncertain. CDR3 length: 14 amino acids. V lost 4 bases and J 4 bases, leaving 14 bases between the germline ends. Per germline, CDR1 KGHSY and CDR2 FQNENV.

The CDR3 DNA follows: TGTGCCAGCAGCAAGACAGGGGTAGATACGCAGTATTTT. Translated: CASSKTGVDTQYF. The J gene is TRBJ2-3, the V gene TRBV7-9; 8 nucleotides line up with TRBD1. The CDR3 totals 13 residues. J lost 5 bases, V lost 5 bases, and 3 bases had no gene match. Looked up from germline, CDR1 is SEHNR and CDR2 is FQNEAQ (reference sequence).

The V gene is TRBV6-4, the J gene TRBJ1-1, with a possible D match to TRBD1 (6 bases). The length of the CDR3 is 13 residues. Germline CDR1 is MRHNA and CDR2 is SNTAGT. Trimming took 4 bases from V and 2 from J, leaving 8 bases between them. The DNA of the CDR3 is TGTGCCAGCAGTGTGGACAGTAACACTGAAGCTTTCTTT. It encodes CASSVDSNTEAFF.

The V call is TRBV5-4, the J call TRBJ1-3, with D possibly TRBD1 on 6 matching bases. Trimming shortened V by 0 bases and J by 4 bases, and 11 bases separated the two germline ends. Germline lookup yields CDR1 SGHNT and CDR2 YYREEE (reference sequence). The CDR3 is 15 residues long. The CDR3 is CASSLASGVGNTIYF. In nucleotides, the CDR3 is TGTGCCAGCAGCTTGGCATCAGGGGTCGGAAACACCATATATTTT.

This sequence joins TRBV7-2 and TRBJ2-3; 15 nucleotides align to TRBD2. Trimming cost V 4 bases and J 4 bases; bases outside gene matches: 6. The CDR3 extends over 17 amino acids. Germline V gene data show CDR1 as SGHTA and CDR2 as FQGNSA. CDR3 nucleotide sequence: TGTGCCAGCAGCTCCGGACTAGCGGGAGGGCCGGCAGATACGCAGTATTTT. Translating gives CASSSGLAGGPADTQYF.